This section outlines one T cell receptor (beta chain) sequence together with its context. This clone was picked up a small number of times. The antigen it binds to is not known. Nothing much larger sits one base from this clone, and base qualities are not available. From its cysteine to its phenylalanine, the CDR3 spans 16 amino acids. Only the CDR3 part of the read is kept: 48 bases, read in frame from the first base. Taken from the germline V gene, the CDR1 and CDR2 loops are ENHRY and SYGVKD. From V the trimming removes 5 bases and from J it removes 3 bases, while the gene matches leave 8 bases of the junction unaccounted for. These data are taken from a study of cytomegalovirus exposure and HLA in healthy donors (dated by TCRdb to the late 2010s). In the study overall: In an earlier analysis of approximately 640 of the donors, around 290 Gb of sequence data and some 120 million unique TCR beta sequences from roughly 200 million T cells were reported. Typing coverage varied by locus: about 620-640 donors for A, B, C, DRB1 and DQB1; roughly 520 for DQA1; around 570 for DPA1; 450 to 480 for DPB1. An early release that covered fewer than 800 HLA-typed donors contained around 300 gigabases of sequencing data and some 87 million unique TCR sequences. Using immunosequencing, the study profiled T cell repertoires from some 670 subjects and related those repertoires to cytomegalovirus serostatus. Donor age, sex, ethnicity and CMV serostatus were compiled alongside the repertoire data. In a later genetic analysis, genome-wide SNP genotypes for about three fifths of the roughly 670 donors were used, and that subset was treated as a discovery cohort. Every discovery cohort repertoire had been produced on one sequencing platform. The later analysis used no new phenotypic data to find candidate immune exposures, relying instead on TCR beta sequences and their occurrence across donors. About five DR-DQ haplotypes were treated as single units for association and clustering because of strong linkage in the cohort. A separate validation cohort of approximately 130 different subjects was used in addition to the 666-subject first cohort. A later analysis re-analyzed previously published TCR beta repertoires from about 730 donors and added high-resolution HLA genotyping to study TCR occurrence patterns. The study aimed to test whether cataloging public T cell receptors could reveal signatures of past pathogen exposure. In an earlier analysis of a few hundred of the donors, high-throughput TCR beta sequencing was used to judge whether each TCR beta V gene segment behaved as functional or pseudogenic. To predict cytomegalovirus infection status, the study combined high-throughput TCR immunosequencing, statistical association of individual TCRs with disease status, and machine learning. Class I and class II HLA loci were covered by the typing at four-digit resolution. On average, roughly 250,000 unique TCR beta nucleotide sequences were sequenced per donor among 398 genotyped donors of the cohort, with about 17% of those sequences being non-productive. The genetic ancestry cluster associated with self-reported Caucasian donors included about 81% of the roughly 400 genotyped donors. Study-level results and caveats: Immune exposure information for the cohort was limited to CMV serostatus. Because HLA typing was missing for some donors at each locus, association tests included only the typed subset. The presence/absence analyses assumed that sequencing depth was roughly uniform across donors, and that assumption may not be true. Some IMGT-functional V segments, including TRBV6-2 and TRBV6-3, could not be told apart with the 87-base-pair reads, so those segments were excluded. Because counts were too low, 15 to 20 rarely observed V segments, including chromosome 9 orphons, were excluded from the earlier analysis of 587 of the donors. The classifier was reported to diagnose cytomegalovirus status with high specificity and sensitivity in both the original cohort and the validation cohort. According to a later analysis, most CMV-associated TCR beta chains appeared to be HLA-restricted, and the HLA associations seemed to be driven largely by CMV exposure. V-gene and J-gene trimming of TCR beta chains was associated with a missense DCLRE1C variant in a later genetic analysis, and the association was replicated in an independent cohort. Linkage disequilibrium might explain the correlated functional status among segregating V segments, but an unknown experimental factor could not be excluded. This cohort had only TCR beta chains sequenced, and the lack of alpha or paired-chain data limited which features could be detected. A further reported finding was that TCR beta sequences accurately predicted the HLA-A and HLA-B alleles for most subjects in the first cohort. Strong co-occurrence of HLA alleles, especially DR and DQ, made assigning TCR associations to individual alleles difficult. A cluster of highly shared sequence variants was judged likely to be a technical artifact of the sequencing pipeline. A total of fewer than 200 TCR beta chains were listed by the study as associated with cytomegalovirus. Several of the top co-occurrence clusters appeared to be linked to parvovirus B19, influenza, CMV and Epstein-Barr virus, according to a later analysis. An earlier analysis of approximately 570 of the donors showed that most TCR beta V segments appeared in productive rearrangements either about 87% or about 30% of the time, which broadly matched IMGT annotations. Compared with the roughly 670-donor mean, donors in an Asian-associated ancestry cluster had fewer N-insertions in productive TCRs, according to a later genetic analysis. At a false discovery rate of 0.05, a later analysis linked around 17,000 TCR beta sequences to specific HLA alleles. In vitro tests confirmed that a few of the cytomegalovirus-associated TCR beta chains recognize cytomegalovirus antigens. Most TCR sequences were seen in very few donors, while some public TCRs were found in many individuals. In a later analysis, HLA-associated TCR beta chains showed more clonal expansion and lower generation probabilities than non-associated chains that were equally common. According to a later analysis, TCR association rates differed among HLA loci, with DRB1 alleles showing the most associated TCRs and HLA-C alleles showing the fewest. According to the authors, the approach could potentially be generalized to other disease states and immunological phenotypes.

The cohort consisted of some 670 healthy bone marrow donors. At the time of sampling, every cohort member was nominally healthy, though immune exposures that went unrecorded were likely present. The donor was CMV seropositive and was included in the group of 289 seropositive cohort members. A peripheral blood sample was provided by each donor, and peripheral blood mononuclear cells were used for TCR beta sequencing. The Qiagen DNeasy Blood Extraction Kit was used to extract genomic DNA from the blood cell samples. The receptor library was made with the immunoSEQ multiplex PCR assay. A mixture of 60 forward primers for TCR Vbeta segments and 13 reverse primers for TCR Jbeta segments was used in the multiplex PCR. The CDR3 region of rearranged TCR beta genes was amplified from genomic DNA with a multiplex PCR assay. The Illumina HiSeq System was used to sequence the amplified TCR beta libraries as 87-base-pair reads. Per the source publication's procedure: A later analysis counted about 76 million unique TCR beta chains across the 600 to 850 repertoires, and 10 million to 11 million of these chains were shared by at least two donors. Raw reads were error-corrected and collapsed into unique sequences by a nearest-neighbor algorithm in which closely related sequences were merged to remove PCR and sequencing errors. V, D and J gene segments were assigned by aligning CDR3 sequences to IMGT reference sequences. For a sequence to be retained, a match of at least six nucleotides was required to both a V gene segment and a J gene segment. Rearrangements were classified as productive when the CDR3 lacked stop codons and remained in frame with V and J, and all other rearrangements were classified as non-productive. Following IMGT convention, CDR3 was defined as the stretch from the second conserved V-encoded cysteine to the conserved J-encoded phenylalanine. Sequences without an unambiguous match to a single V gene segment were excluded from the earlier analysis of about 640 of the donors. In an earlier analysis of some 590 of the donors, V segments were called functional above 56.7% productive rearrangements and were called segregating when the between-donor standard deviation exceeded 5%. A statistical classification framework was built for diagnosing cytomegalovirus status from the catalog of TCR beta chain sequences. V and J gene assignment, in a later analysis, came from comparing TCR nucleotide sequences with IMGT/GENE-DB human TR gene sequences. Using the TCRdist pipeline, a later analysis assigned CDR3 sequences along with most-parsimonious VDJ recombination scenarios. In a later analysis, each TCR beta chain was defined by its CDR3 amino acid sequence together with its V-gene family, and reads without a unique V-gene family were excluded. In a later analysis, approximately 590 highly shared, low-generation-probability nucleotide sequences were removed to address suspected cross-contamination and a sequencing artifact. In a later analysis, a clonal expansion index was calculated for each public chain from normalized within-repertoire ranks of inferred template counts. Generation probabilities in a later analysis came from a VDJ recombination model fitted to out-of-frame rearrangements, and those results were checked against IGoR. Hypergeometric tests were used in a later analysis to score TCR-TCR, TCR-HLA and TCR-CMV co-occurrence, with a repertoire-size bias correction applied to the TCR pairs. In a later analysis, false discovery rates were estimated by permuting HLA or CMV assignments 20 times. In a later analysis, co-occurring TCRs were grouped using DBSCAN, and TCRdist sequence similarity was added for clustering within HLA-allele-positive subsets. Repertoires with fewer than 30,000 or more than 120,000 public chains, plus five repertoires with anomalous nucleotide sharing, were excluded from co-occurrence clustering. TCRdb mirrors the immuneACCESS table, restricted to in-frame sequences. Some clones are absent from its copies; in checked studies, under half trace to an unresolved V gene, and the reason for the others is unknown. V, J and clone size were drawn from that table, and D and trimming were deduced from the DNA. The sample table holds roughly 140,000 clones, of which around three quarters were seen once. The ten largest clonotypes hold less than 8% of the sample.

The sample was PBMCs. The TCR originated in a woman between 35 and 50 years old in good health and CMV-seropositive. Recombination joined TRBV10-3 with TRBJ1-4, with 8 bases in between that match TRBD1. The nucleotide sequence reads TGTGCCATCAGTCCAAACGCGGGACAGGCTAATGAAAAACTGTTTTTT. Translation gives CAISPNAGQANEKLFF.